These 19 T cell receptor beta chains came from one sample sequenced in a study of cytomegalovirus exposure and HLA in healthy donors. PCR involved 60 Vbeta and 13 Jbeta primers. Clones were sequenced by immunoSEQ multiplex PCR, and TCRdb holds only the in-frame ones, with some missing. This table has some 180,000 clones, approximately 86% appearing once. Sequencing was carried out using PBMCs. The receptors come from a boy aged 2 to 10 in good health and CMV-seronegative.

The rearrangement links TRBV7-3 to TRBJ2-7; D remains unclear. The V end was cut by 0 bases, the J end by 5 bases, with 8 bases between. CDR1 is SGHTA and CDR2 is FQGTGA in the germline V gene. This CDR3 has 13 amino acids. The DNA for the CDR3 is TGTGCCAGCAGCTTAACGTTCAACAACGAGCAGTACTTC. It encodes CASSLTFNNEQYF.

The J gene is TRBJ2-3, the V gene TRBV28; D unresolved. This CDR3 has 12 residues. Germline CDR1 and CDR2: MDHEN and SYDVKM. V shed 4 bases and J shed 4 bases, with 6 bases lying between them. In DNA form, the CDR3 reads TGTGCCAGCAGTTCCCTACCAGATACGCAGTATTTT. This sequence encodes CASSSLPDTQYF.

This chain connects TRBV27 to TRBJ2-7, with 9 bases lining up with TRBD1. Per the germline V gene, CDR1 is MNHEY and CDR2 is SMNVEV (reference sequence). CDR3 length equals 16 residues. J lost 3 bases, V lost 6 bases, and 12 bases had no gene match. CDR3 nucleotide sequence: TGTGCCAGCAGCTCCCCTTACAGGGGGCTTTACTACGAGCAGTACTTC. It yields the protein CASSSPYRGLYYEQYF.

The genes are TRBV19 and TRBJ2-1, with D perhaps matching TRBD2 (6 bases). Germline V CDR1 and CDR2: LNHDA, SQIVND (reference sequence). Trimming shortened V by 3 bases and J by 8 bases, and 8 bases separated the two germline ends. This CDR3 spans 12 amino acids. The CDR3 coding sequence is TGTGCCAGTAGTATTTGGGGGGATGAGCAGTTCTTC. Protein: CASSIWGDEQFF. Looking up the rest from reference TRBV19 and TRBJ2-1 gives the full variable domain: DGGITQSPKYLFRKEGQNVTLSCEQNLNHDAMYWYRQDPGQGLRLIYYSQIVNDFQKGDIAEGYSVSREKKESFPLTVTSAQKNPTAFYLCASSIWGDEQFFGPGTRLTVL.

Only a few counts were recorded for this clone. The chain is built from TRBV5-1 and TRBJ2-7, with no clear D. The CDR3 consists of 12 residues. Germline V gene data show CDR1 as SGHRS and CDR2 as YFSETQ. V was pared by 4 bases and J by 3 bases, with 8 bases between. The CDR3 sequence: CASSLGLYEQYF. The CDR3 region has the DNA TGCGCCAGCAGCCTGGGTCTCTACGAGCAGTACTTC.

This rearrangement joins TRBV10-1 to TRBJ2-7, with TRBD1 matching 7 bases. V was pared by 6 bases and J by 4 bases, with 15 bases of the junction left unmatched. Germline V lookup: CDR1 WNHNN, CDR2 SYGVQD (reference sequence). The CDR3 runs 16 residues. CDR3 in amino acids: CASSAGQARNKYEQYF. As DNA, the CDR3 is TGCGCCAGCAGCGCAGGACAGGCCCGGAATAAATACGAGCAGTACTTC.

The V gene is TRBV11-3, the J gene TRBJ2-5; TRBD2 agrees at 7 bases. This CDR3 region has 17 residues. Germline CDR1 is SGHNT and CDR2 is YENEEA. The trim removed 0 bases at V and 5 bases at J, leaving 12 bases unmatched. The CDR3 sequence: CASSLDRLGGGGETQYF. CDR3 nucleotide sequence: TGTGCCAGCAGCTTAGATAGGCTTGGTGGGGGAGGGGAGACCCAGTACTTC.

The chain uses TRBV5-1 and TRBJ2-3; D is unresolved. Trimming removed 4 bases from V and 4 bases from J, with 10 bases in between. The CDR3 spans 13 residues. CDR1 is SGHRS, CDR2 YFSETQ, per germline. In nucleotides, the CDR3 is TGCGCCAGCAGCCCACGGTTGGCAGATACGCAGTATTTT. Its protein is CASSPRLADTQYF.

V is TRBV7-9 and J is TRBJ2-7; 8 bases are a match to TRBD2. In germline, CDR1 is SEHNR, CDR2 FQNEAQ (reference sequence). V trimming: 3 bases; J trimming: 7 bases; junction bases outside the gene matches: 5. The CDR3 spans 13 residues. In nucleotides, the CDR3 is TGTGCCAGCAGCTTGCGGGGGGCGGAAGAGCAGTACTTC. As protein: CASSLRGAEEQYF.

CDR3 in amino acids: CASTRLPSDEQFF. The CDR3 nucleotides read TGTGCCAGCACCCGACTCCCAAGCGATGAGCAGTTCTTC. The chain combines TRBV28 with TRBJ2-1, with unresolved D. V dropped 7 bases and J dropped 8 bases, with 15 bases sitting between them. The CDR3 is 13 residues long. Germline assignment: CDR1 MDHEN and CDR2 SYDVKM. Looking up the rest from reference TRBV28 and TRBJ2-1 gives the full variable domain: DVKVTQSSRYLVKRTGEKVFLECVQDMDHENMFWYRQDPGLGLRLIYFSYDVKMKEKGDIPEGYSVSREKKERFSLILESASTNQTSMYLCASTRLPSDEQFFGPGTRLTVL.

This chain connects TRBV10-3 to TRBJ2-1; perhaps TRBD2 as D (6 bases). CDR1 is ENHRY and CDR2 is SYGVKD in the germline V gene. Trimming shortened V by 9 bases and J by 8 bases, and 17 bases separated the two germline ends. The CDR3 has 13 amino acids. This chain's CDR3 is CAMRDSGADEQFF. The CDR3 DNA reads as TGTGCCATGCGGGACTCCGGGGCCGATGAGCAGTTCTTC.

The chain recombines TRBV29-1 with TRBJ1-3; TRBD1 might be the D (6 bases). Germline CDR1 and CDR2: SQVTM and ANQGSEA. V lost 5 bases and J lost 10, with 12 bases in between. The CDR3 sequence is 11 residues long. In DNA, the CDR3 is TGCAGCGTTCTCAAGGGGGAGACCATATATTTT. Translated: CSVLKGETIYF. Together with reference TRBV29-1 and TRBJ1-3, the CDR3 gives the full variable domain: SAVISQKPSRDICQRGTSLTIQCQVDSQVTMMFWYRQQPGQSLTLIATANQGSEATYESGFVIDKFPISRPNLTFSTLTVSNMSPEDSSIYLCSVLKGETIYFGEGSWLTVV.

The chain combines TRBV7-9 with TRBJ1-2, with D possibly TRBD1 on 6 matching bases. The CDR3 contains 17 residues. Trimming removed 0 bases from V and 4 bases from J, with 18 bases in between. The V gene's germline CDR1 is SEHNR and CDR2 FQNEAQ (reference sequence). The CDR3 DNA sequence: TGTGCCAGCAGCTTAGCGGTGAAGCCCTCAGGGGCCTATGGCTACACCTTC. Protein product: CASSLAVKPSGAYGYTF.

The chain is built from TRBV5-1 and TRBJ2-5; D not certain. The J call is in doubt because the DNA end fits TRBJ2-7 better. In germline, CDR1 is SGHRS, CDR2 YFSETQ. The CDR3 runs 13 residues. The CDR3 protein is CASSLQRSYEQYF. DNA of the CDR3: TGCGCCAGCAGCTTGCAACGGTCCTACGAGCAGTACTTC.

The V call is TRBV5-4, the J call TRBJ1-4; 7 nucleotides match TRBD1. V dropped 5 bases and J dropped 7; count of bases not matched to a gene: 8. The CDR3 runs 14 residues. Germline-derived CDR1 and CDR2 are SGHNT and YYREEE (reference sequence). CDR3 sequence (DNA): TGTGCCAGCAGTCGTCAGGGGGAAGGTGAAAAACTGTTTTTT. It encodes CASSRQGEGEKLFF.

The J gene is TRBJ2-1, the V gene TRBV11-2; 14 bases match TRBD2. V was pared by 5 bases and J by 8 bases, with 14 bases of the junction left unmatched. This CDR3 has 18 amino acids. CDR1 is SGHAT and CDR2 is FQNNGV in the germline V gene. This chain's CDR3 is CASSPRLAGGPSLYEQFF. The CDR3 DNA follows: TGTGCCAGCAGCCCCCGACTAGCGGGAGGGCCGTCACTCTATGAGCAGTTCTTC.

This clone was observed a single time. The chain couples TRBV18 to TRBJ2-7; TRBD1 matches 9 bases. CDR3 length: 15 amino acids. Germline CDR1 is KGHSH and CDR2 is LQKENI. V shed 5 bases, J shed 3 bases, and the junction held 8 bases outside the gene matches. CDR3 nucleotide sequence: TGTGCCAGCTCAAAAGGTGTGGACAGGGGCTACGAGCAGTACTTC. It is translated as CASSKGVDRGYEQYF.

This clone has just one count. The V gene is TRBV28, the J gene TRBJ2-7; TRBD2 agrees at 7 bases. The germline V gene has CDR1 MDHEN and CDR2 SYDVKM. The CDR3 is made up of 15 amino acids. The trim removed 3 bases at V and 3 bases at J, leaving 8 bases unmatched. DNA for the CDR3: TGTGCCAGCAGTTTCGGGGCGGGAGTGAGCTACGAGCAGTACTTC. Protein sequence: CASSFGAGVSYEQYF.

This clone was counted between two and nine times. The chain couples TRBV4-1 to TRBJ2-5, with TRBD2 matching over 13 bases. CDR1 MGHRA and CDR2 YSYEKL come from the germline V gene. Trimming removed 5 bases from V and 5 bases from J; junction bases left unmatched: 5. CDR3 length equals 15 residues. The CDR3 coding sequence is TGCGCCAGCAGCACGGGGACTAGCGGGATTGAGACCCAGTACTTC. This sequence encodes CASSTGTSGIETQYF.